The TCR beta chain described here comes from a study of T cell responses to AZD1222 COVID-19 vaccine. Generated by immunoSEQ multiplex PCR, the TCRdb table keeps only in-frame clones and is missing some. The sample shows over 150,000 clones, 80% to 95% of them seen only once. The CDR3 length is 11 residues. The germline V gene encodes CDR1 SGHAT and CDR2 FQDESV (reference sequence). The V end was cut by 3 bases, the J end by 7 bases, with 6 bases between. As for this clone: Its antigen is as yet unknown.

The study's findings and limits: In the spike-specific TCR repertoire, nearly half reportedly target unmutated variant regions.

The input for sequencing was peripheral blood, taken 28 days after the second dose of the MenACWY control vaccine. This chain connects TRBV11-1 to TRBJ1-1; D unclear. The source is an adult who received the MenACWY meningococcal vaccine as a control. This CDR3 reads CASSFLGEAFF. CDR3 DNA sequence: TGTGCCAGCAGCTTCTTAGGTGAAGCTTTCTTT.